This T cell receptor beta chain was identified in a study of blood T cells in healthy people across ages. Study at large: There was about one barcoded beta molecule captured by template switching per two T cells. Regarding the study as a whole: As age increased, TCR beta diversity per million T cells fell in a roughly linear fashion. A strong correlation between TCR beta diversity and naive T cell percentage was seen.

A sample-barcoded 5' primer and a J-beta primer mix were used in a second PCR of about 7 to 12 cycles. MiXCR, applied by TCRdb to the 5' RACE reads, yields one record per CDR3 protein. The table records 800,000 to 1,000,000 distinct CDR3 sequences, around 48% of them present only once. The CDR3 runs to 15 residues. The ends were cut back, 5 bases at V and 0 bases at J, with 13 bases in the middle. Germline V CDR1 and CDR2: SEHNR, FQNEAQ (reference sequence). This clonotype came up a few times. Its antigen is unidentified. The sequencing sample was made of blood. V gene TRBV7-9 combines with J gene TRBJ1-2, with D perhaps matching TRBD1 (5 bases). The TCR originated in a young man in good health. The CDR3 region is CASSTLDRPNYGYTF. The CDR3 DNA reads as TGTGCCAGCAGCACCCTAGACAGACCTAACTATGGCTACACCTTC.